These 26 T cell receptor beta chains were all obtained from the same sample, sequenced in a study of breast tumors, draining lymph nodes, adjacent tissues. Breast cancer patients provided tissue from their axillary draining lymph nodes. TCRdb processed the multiplex PCR reads anew with MiXCR; each CDR3 protein has one entry. The sample yields 200,000 to 300,000 distinct CDR3 sequences, roughly 30% seen once. Sequencing input: axillary lymph node tissue. The receptors come from a female donor with breast cancer. Some clones in this sample may be carry-over from other donors' samples.

This chain connects TRBV19 to TRBJ2-1; TRBD2 might be the D (5 bases). Germline V gives CDR1 LNHDA, CDR2 SQIVND (reference sequence). The V end was cut by 6 bases, the J end by 6 bases, with 15 bases between. CDR3 size: 14 residues. The CDR3 nucleotides are TGTGCCAGTAGCCTCGGGCGGGCCCTCAATGAGCAGTTCTTC. Its translation: CASSLGRALNEQFF.

The V and J genes are TRBV20-1 and TRBJ2-5; D gene unclear. Germline V gene lookup returns CDR1 DFQATT and CDR2 SNEGSKA (reference sequence). V was pared by 6 bases and J by 11 bases, with 25 bases between. CDR3 length: 14 residues. In DNA, the CDR3 is TGCAGTGCCTCCAGAGACCGTAGCACAGCTACGCAGTACTTC. It encodes CSASRDRSTATQYF.

The rearrangement uses TRBV10-3 and TRBJ2-2; 8 nucleotides align to TRBD2. Germline V gene sequence: CDR1 ENHRY, CDR2 SYGVKD. The CDR3 length is 16 residues. The V segment lost 9 bases and the J segment 1 base; nucleotides outside the gene matches: 10. CDR3 region: CAMSSEREGNTGELFF. The CDR3 DNA is TGTGCCATGAGTAGCGAACGGGAGGGGAACACCGGGGAGCTGTTTTTT.

On this clonotype itself: The junction does not match germline at one end; this may be a read error. The chain is built from TRBV20-1 and TRBJ2-1; 16 nucleotides align to TRBD2. The germline gives CDR1 DFQATT, CDR2 SNEGSKA (reference sequence). This CDR3 contains 14 residues. CDR3 DNA: TGCAGTGCCCGGGGACTAGCGGGAGGGACTGAGCAGTCCTTC. As protein: CSARGLAGGTEQSF.

The table lists this clonotype with many counts. The chain combines TRBV5-1 with TRBJ1-2; 7 bases map to TRBD1. Germline CDR1 is SGHRS and CDR2 is YFSETQ. This CDR3 has 12 residues. The trim removed 2 bases at V and 7 bases at J, leaving 2 bases unmatched. For the CDR3, the DNA is TGCGCCAGCAGCTTCGACAGGGTTGGCTACACCTTC. Translated, it gives CASSFDRVGYTF. Based on the CDR3 plus reference TRBV5-1 and TRBJ1-2, the full variable domain is KAGVTQTPRYLIKTRGQQVTLSCSPISGHRSVSWYQQTPGQGLQFLFEYFSETQRNKGNFPGRFSGRQFSNSRSEMNVSTLELGDSALYLCASSFDRVGYTFGSGTRLTVV.

This clonotype occurred many times. For the CDR3, the DNA is TGTGCCAGCAGCTTGGAATCTGGAAACACCATATATTTT. It yields the protein CASSLESGNTIYF. The rearrangement links TRBV5-8 to TRBJ1-3, with unresolved D. This CDR3 has 13 amino acids. Germline V gene lookup returns CDR1 SGHTS and CDR2 YDEGEE. Trimming removed 0 bases from V and 1 base from J, with 2 bases in between.

In the case of this clonotype: This may be a read error: a much more frequent sequence differs by one nucleotide. The rearrangement uses TRBV5-5 and TRBJ2-3, with a tentative D call TRBD1 (6 bases). Looked up from germline, CDR1 is SGHKS and CDR2 is YYEKEE (reference sequence). CDR3 length: 16 residues. CDR3 nucleotide sequence: TGTGCCAGCAGCTTATACAGGGTTTCTAGCACAGATACGCGGTATTTT. Encoded protein: CASSLYRVSSTDTRYF. Together with reference TRBV5-5 and TRBJ2-3, the CDR3 gives the full variable domain: DAGVTQSPTHLIKTRGQQVTLRCSPISGHKSVSWYQQVLGQGPQFIFQYYEKEERGRGNFPDRFSARQFPNYSSELNVNALLLGDSALYLCASSLYRVSSTDTRYFGPGTRLTVL.

This clonotype has ten or more counts. The chain carries TRBV20-1 and TRBJ2-7; TRBD1 matches 10 bases. The CDR3 spans 14 residues. Trimming removed 7 bases from V and 3 bases from J; junction bases left unmatched: 9. Germline CDR1 and CDR2: DFQATT and SNEGSKA (reference sequence). The CDR3: CSVRQGQGNYEQYF. Here the CDR3 DNA reads TGCAGTGTTAGGCAGGGACAGGGGAACTACGAGCAGTACTTC.

CDR3 in amino acids: CSAPGGGEKLFF. DNA of the CDR3: TGCAGTGCTCCGGGGGGTGGGGAAAAACTGTTTTTT. The chain couples TRBV20-1 to TRBJ1-4, with D maybe TRBD1 (5 bases). Trimming took 5 bases from V and 8 from J, leaving 12 bases between them. Germline lookup yields CDR1 DFQATT and CDR2 SNEGSKA (reference sequence). The CDR3 has 12 residues.

At least ten counts were recorded for this clonotype. The V call is TRBV20-1, the J call TRBJ2-7; maybe TRBD1 (6 bases). The CDR3 is 14 amino acids. Germline V gives CDR1 DFQATT, CDR2 SNEGSKA (reference sequence). V was clipped by 1 base and J by 0 bases, with 10 bases between them. The CDR3 region has the DNA TGCAGTGCTAGAGGGACAGTGAGCTCCTACGAGCAGTACTTC. Translation: CSARGTVSSYEQYF.

This clonotype came up many times. CDR3 sequence (DNA): TGCAGTGCTAGAGATCTAACGACCCAGTACTTC. This encodes CSARDLTTQYF. The gene calls are TRBV20-1 and TRBJ2-5; D not certain. V lost 0 bases, J lost 7 bases, and 6 bases lay in between. Germline V lookup: CDR1 DFQATT, CDR2 SNEGSKA (reference sequence). The CDR3 totals 11 residues.

This clonotype was counted at least ten times. The chain has TRBV12-3 or TRBV12-4 and TRBJ2-7; TRBD2 might be the D (5 bases). The CDR3 spans 14 residues. Trimming cost V 3 bases and J 5 bases, with 14 bases left between them. The CDR3 DNA reads TGTGCCAGCAGTTTCGGGGTTAAGATCGACGAGCAGTACTTC. Encoded protein: CASSFGVKIDEQYF.

For this clonotype: A much larger clone differs by one base, so this may be a read error. The chain recombines TRBV2 with TRBJ1-6; TRBD1 might be the D (5 bases). Trimming cost V 5 bases and J 5 bases, with 10 bases left between them. The V gene's germline CDR1 is SNHLY and CDR2 FYNNEI. The CDR3 runs to 14 residues. CDR3 nucleotides: TGTGCCAGCAGTTCAGGGTGGAATAATTCACCCCTCCACTTT. This sequence encodes CASSSGWNNSPLHF.

This clonotype was seen only a few times. The chain employs TRBV20-1 and TRBJ2-5; possibly TRBD2 for D (6 bases). Trimming pared 6 bases from V and 6 bases from J, leaving 29 bases between. CDR1 and CDR2 (germline): DFQATT, SNEGSKA (reference sequence). The CDR3 extends over 17 amino acids. This chain's CDR3 is CSAKKRIGTGTLKTQYF. The CDR3 region has the DNA TGCAGTGCCAAAAAGAGGATCGGAACCGGGACTTTGAAGACCCAGTACTTC.

This chain links TRBV6-5 with TRBJ2-2, with 8 bases identical to TRBD2. This CDR3 region has 12 residues. Trimming cost V 8 bases and J 7 bases; bases outside gene matches: 3. CDR1 and CDR2 from the germline V gene are MNHEY and SVGAGI. CDR3 loop: CASSGTSGELFF. The CDR3 DNA follows: TGTGCCAGCTCGGGGACTAGCGGGGAGCTGTTTTTT.

This clonotype was seen at least ten times. This chain uses TRBV11-3 with TRBJ2-3, with D tentatively TRBD2 (5 bases). With 0 bases removed from V and 1 base from J, the gap between germline ends came to 17 bases. This CDR3 is built from 18 residues. The germline CDR1 and CDR2 sequences are SGHNT and YENEEA. Here the CDR3 reads CASSLDSVAGEGTDTQYF. The CDR3 region has the DNA TGTGCCAGCAGCTTAGATTCAGTCGCGGGCGAGGGCACAGATACGCAGTATTTT.

This rearrangement joins TRBV2 to TRBJ1-1; D remains ambiguous. The CDR3 is 13 residues long. Germline loops: CDR1 SNHLY, CDR2 FYNNEI. V was shortened by 8 bases and J by 4 bases, with 14 bases between the two germline ends. CDR3 region: CASSGSLVTEAFF. For the CDR3, the DNA is TGTGCCAGCTCGGGAAGTTTGGTCACTGAAGCTTTCTTT.

This clonotype came up many times. The chain uses TRBV29-1 and TRBJ1-6; D is unresolved. The CDR3 is 13 residues long. V was shortened by 6 bases and J by 0 bases, with 6 bases between the two germline ends. Germline CDR1 SQVTM, CDR2 ANQGSEA. As DNA, the CDR3 is TGCAGCGTGAGGAGCTCCTATAATTCACCCCTCCACTTT. Translating gives CSVRSSYNSPLHF. Filled out from reference TRBV29-1 and TRBJ1-6, the complete variable domain reads SAVISQKPSRDICQRGTSLTIQCQVDSQVTMMFWYRQQPGQSLTLIATANQGSEATYESGFVIDKFPISRPNLTFSTLTVSNMSPEDSSIYLCSVRSSYNSPLHFGNGTRLTVT.

This clonotype was recorded many times. This rearrangement joins TRBV10-3 to TRBJ1-2; 9 bases are a match to TRBD1. CDR1 ENHRY and CDR2 SYGVKD come from the germline V gene. V gave up 6 bases and J gave up 7 bases; unmatched junction bases: 9. There are 14 residues in the CDR3. This CDR3 is CAISADRGLVGYTF. CDR3 in DNA: TGTGCCATCAGCGCCGACAGGGGGTTAGTTGGCTACACCTTC.

CDR3 region: CASSSDRDLSGANVLTF. DNA of the CDR3: TGTGCCAGCAGTTCCGACAGGGATCTCTCTGGGGCCAACGTCCTGACTTTC. The chain is built from TRBV27 and TRBJ2-6; the match to TRBD1 covers 7 bases. J gave up 0 bases and V 4 bases, and 6 bases lay outside the gene matches. This CDR3 is built from 17 residues. Germline lookup yields CDR1 MNHEY and CDR2 SMNVEV (reference sequence).

This chain uses TRBV7-2 with TRBJ1-1; 9 nucleotides agree with TRBD1. The CDR3 covers 14 residues. With 3 bases clipped from V and 6 bases from J, the junction kept 5 bases outside the gene matches. In germline, CDR1 is SGHTA, CDR2 FQGNSA. The CDR3 is CASSFGTGRAEAFF. In nucleotides, the CDR3 is TGTGCCAGCAGCTTCGGGACAGGGAGGGCTGAAGCTTTCTTT. Together with reference TRBV7-2 and TRBJ1-1, the CDR3 gives the full variable domain: GAGVSQSPSNKVTEKGKDVELRCDPISGHTALYWYRQSLGQGLEFLIYFQGNSAPDKSGLPSDRFSAERTGGSVSTLTIQRTQQEDSAVYLCASSFGTGRAEAFFGQGTRLTVV.

The gene calls are TRBV9 and TRBJ1-1; no reliable D call. Trimming removed 0 bases at V and 0 bases at J, with 9 bases between. In germline, CDR1 is SGDLS, CDR2 YYNGEE. This CDR3 is 15 amino acids long. The CDR3: CASSVEVFMNTEAFF. The CDR3 DNA sequence: TGTGCCAGCAGCGTAGAGGTCTTCATGAACACTGAAGCTTTCTTT.

The genes are TRBV19 and TRBJ1-5, with D perhaps matching TRBD1 (5 bases). CDR1 and CDR2 (germline): LNHDA, SQIVND (reference sequence). The CDR3 is made up of 14 amino acids. Trimming pared 7 bases from V and 6 bases from J, leaving 16 bases between. CDR3 DNA sequence: TGTGCCAGTACCCCCGGGCCGGGGGGTCAGCCCCAGCATTTT. Its protein is CASTPGPGGQPQHF.

To note about this clonotype: The CDR3 does not close with the conserved phenylalanine or tryptophan, likely indicating a read error. The rearrangement links TRBV7-2 to TRBJ2-1; TRBD2 matches at 9 bases. The CDR3 consists of 15 residues. Germline assignment: CDR1 SGHTA and CDR2 FQGNSA. The DNA for the CDR3 is TGTGCCAACAGCGCTCTAGCGGGGAGCTACAATGAGCAGTTCCTC. This encodes CANSALAGSYNEQFL.

This clonotype was detected ten times or more. The V call is TRBV20-1, the J call TRBJ2-7; either TRBD1 or TRBD2 may supply D (5 bases each). This CDR3 comprises 15 residues. Per germline, CDR1 DFQATT and CDR2 SNEGSKA (reference sequence). Trimming left V 1 base short and J 7 bases short, with 20 bases between. In nucleotides, the CDR3 is TGCAGTGCTAGAGGTACGGGGACCCAACGATGGGAGCAGTACTTC. Its translation is CSARGTGTQRWEQYF.

As concerns this clonotype: A much larger clone sits a single nucleotide away, making a read error possible. It is likely a read error, because the conserved phenylalanine at the end of the CDR3 is missing. The chain carries TRBV19 and TRBJ2-2, with TRBD2 identical over 8 bases. V trimming: 9 bases; J trimming: 1 base; junction bases outside the gene matches: 7. This CDR3 has 15 residues. Per the germline V gene, CDR1 is LNHDA and CDR2 is SQIVND (reference sequence). The CDR3 sequence is CASNAGGQNTGELFS. The CDR3 nucleotides read TGTGCCAGCAATGCGGGGGGACAGAACACCGGGGAGCTGTTTTCT.